This entry features one T cell receptor beta chain sequence. Assay used: immunoSEQ multiplex PCR; TCRdb lists only in-frame clones, some missing. The data show some 190,000 clones, roughly nine tenths seen once. The ends were cut back, 7 bases at V and 1 base at J, with 11 bases in the middle. CDR3 length: 14 amino acids. The germline CDR1 and CDR2 sequences are MDHEN and SYDVKM. The data were obtained in a study of control samples from healthy donors and cancer patients. The TCR comes from a man in his thirties or forties in good health. The chain combines TRBV28 with TRBJ1-3; no clear D gene. Specimen: blood. The CDR3 coding sequence is TGTGCCAGCACCCCAGGTGGATCTGGAAACACCATATATTTT. Amino acid sequence: CASTPGGSGNTIYF. Complete variable domain (other parts from reference TRBV28 and TRBJ1-3): DVKVTQSSRYLVKRTGEKVFLECVQDMDHENMFWYRQDPGLGLRLIYFSYDVKMKEKGDIPEGYSVSREKKERFSLILESASTNQTSMYLCASTPGGSGNTIYFGEGSWLTVV.